This record looks at one TCR beta chain sequence and its context. The data belong to a study of identical twins. One entry per CDR3 protein, called by TCRdb with MiXCR from the 5' RACE reads. The sample carries fewer than 900,000 distinct CDR3 sequences, 20% to 25% recorded once. The same data also went into a second study, on T cells expressing NK-cell markers.

Sample: PBMCs. The TCR was taken from a woman aged 18-35 years in good health.

The CDR3 region has the DNA TGTGCCAGCAGTTATACAGGGGGCGGCGGGGAGCTGTTTTTT. Translated: CASSYTGGGGELFF. V gene TRBV6-5 combines with J gene TRBJ2-2; 9 bases agree with TRBD1. Germline CDR1 is MNHEY and CDR2 is SVGAGI. The CDR3 covers 14 residues. Trimming cost V 3 bases and J 7 bases; bases outside gene matches: 3.